The next 26 T cell receptor beta chains were all read from a single sample in a study of T-cell reconstitution after alpha-beta-depleted transplantation in children. Unique molecular identifiers tagged the TCRbeta library. One entry per CDR3 protein results from TCRdb running MiXCR on the PCR reads. This table has 610,000 or so distinct CDR3 sequences, about a quarter appearing once. Sample: PBMCs, taken before TCRalphabeta/CD19-depleted stem cell transplant. These TCRs come from a boy in the first two years of life with Wiskott-Aldrich syndrome, due to receive a stem cell transplant.

In this sample, this clonotype turned up a few times. The V gene is TRBV20-1, the J gene TRBJ2-3; D is perhaps TRBD2 (6 bases). V dropped 3 bases and J dropped 6 bases, with 19 bases sitting between them. The CDR3 is 15 residues long. Germline CDR1 reads DFQATT; CDR2 reads SNEGSKA (reference sequence). CDR3: CSASPAGTYGDTQYF. The CDR3 bases are TGCAGTGCTAGTCCAGCGGGCACCTATGGGGATACGCAGTATTTT.

This chain links TRBV20-1 with TRBJ1-5; maybe TRBD1 (6 bases). The V end was cut by 4 bases, the J end by 2 bases, with 12 bases between. This CDR3 comprises 14 residues. Germline V gives CDR1 DFQATT, CDR2 SNEGSKA (reference sequence). The CDR3 here is CSATDRRGNQPQHF. CDR3 sequence (DNA): TGCAGTGCTACAGACAGGAGAGGCAATCAGCCCCAGCATTTT.

This clonotype has just a few counts. The chain is built from TRBV9 and TRBJ2-1, with D tentatively TRBD2 (6 bases). CDR1 is SGDLS and CDR2 is YYNGEE in the germline V gene. V lost 3 bases and J lost 3, with 16 bases in between. There are 16 residues in the CDR3. Here the CDR3 DNA reads TGTGCCAGCAGCGGATCTAGCGCCTCTCTCTACAATGAGCAGTTCTTC. Translation gives CASSGSSASLYNEQFF.

The chain combines TRBV10-3 with TRBJ2-7, with D tentatively TRBD1 or TRBD2 (5 bases each). The CDR3 loop spans 15 amino acids. The germline gives CDR1 ENHRY, CDR2 SYGVKD. With 10 bases removed from V and 0 bases from J, the gap between germline ends came to 19 bases. This CDR3 is CATRITSGASYEQYF. The CDR3 DNA reads TGTGCCACCCGAATTACGTCCGGGGCCTCCTACGAGCAGTACTTC.

This clonotype has only a few counts. The chain combines TRBV30 with TRBJ1-5, with D possibly TRBD1 on 6 matching bases. CDR1 and CDR2 from the germline V gene are GTSNPN and SVGIG (reference sequence). The CDR3 is made up of 14 amino acids. V was clipped by 0 bases and J by 2 bases, with 8 bases between them. Here the CDR3 DNA reads TGTGCCTGGAGTGTACGACAGGGCAATCAGCCCCAGCATTTT. Translating gives CAWSVRQGNQPQHF.

This clonotype showed up just a few times. This chain joins TRBV11-2 and TRBJ2-2; D remains ambiguous. From germline, CDR1 is SGHAT and CDR2 FQNNGV. CDR3 length equals 14 residues. Trimming removed 0 bases at V and 3 bases at J, with 5 bases between. The CDR3 region is CASSLDIYTGELFF. The DNA of the CDR3 is TGTGCCAGCAGCTTAGATATTTACACCGGGGAGCTGTTTTTT.

The V and J genes are TRBV6-2 or TRBV6-3 and TRBJ2-1, with 7 bases fitting TRBD2. J lost 10 bases, V lost 6 bases, and 9 bases had no gene match. There are 13 residues in the CDR3. Germline CDR1 reads MNHEY; CDR2 reads SVGEGT. CDR3 sequence (DNA): TGTGCCAGCAGCCCCCCCTCAGCGGGGGAGCAGTTCTTC. Translating it yields CASSPPSAGEQFF.

The V gene is TRBV20-1, the J gene TRBJ2-5, with 10 bases fitting TRBD2. This CDR3 is built from 14 residues. V shed 3 bases and J 7 bases; nucleotides not matched to a gene: 8. CDR1 and CDR2 from the germline V gene are DFQATT and SNEGSKA (reference sequence). CDR3 residues: CSASTSGIAGTQYF. CDR3 in DNA: TGCAGTGCTAGCACTAGCGGGATAGCAGGGACCCAGTACTTC.

The rearrangement uses TRBV18 and TRBJ2-1, with D hard to call. With 5 bases removed from V and 8 bases from J, the gap between germline ends came to 16 bases. The CDR3 extends over 14 amino acids. Germline V lookup: CDR1 KGHSH, CDR2 LQKENI. CDR3 region: CASSSPLRPHEQFF. CDR3 sequence (DNA): TGTGCCAGCTCATCCCCGTTGCGGCCCCATGAGCAGTTCTTC.

There are a few counts of this clonotype. This rearrangement joins TRBV3-1 to TRBJ2-1, with a possible D match to TRBD2 (6 bases). The CDR3 loop spans 19 amino acids. V dropped 1 base and J dropped 0 bases, with 19 bases sitting between them. Germline-derived CDR1 and CDR2 are LGHDT and YNNKEL (reference sequence). The CDR3 DNA reads TGTGCCAGCAGCCAAGGAGGGGTAGCGGTAAAAAACTCCTACAATGAGCAGTTCTTC. This translates into CASSQGGVAVKNSYNEQFF.

This rearrangement joins TRBV5-5 to TRBJ1-1; possible D gene TRBD1, 5 bases. Trimming removed 0 bases at V and 4 bases at J, with 13 bases between. The germline CDR1 and CDR2 sequences are SGHKS and YYEKEE (reference sequence). This CDR3 comprises 15 residues. This CDR3 is CASSLAPGIVTEAFF. CDR3 nucleotides: TGTGCCAGCAGCTTGGCCCCAGGGATTGTCACTGAAGCTTTCTTT.

The genes are TRBV18 and TRBJ1-6, with D hard to call. The germline V gene encodes CDR1 KGHSH and CDR2 LQKENI. Trimming removed 0 bases at V and 8 bases at J, with 8 bases between. CDR3 length equals 14 residues. The CDR3 region has the DNA TGTGCCAGCTCACCACCGCAGGAGGATTCACCCCTCCACTTT. Translating gives CASSPPQEDSPLHF.

The gene calls are TRBV5-1 and TRBJ2-3; 11 bases map to TRBD2. CDR3 length equals 17 residues. Losses at the gene ends were 0 bases for V and 3 bases for J; bases not matched to a gene: 6. Germline lookup yields CDR1 SGHRS and CDR2 YFSETQ. CDR3 in amino acids: CASSLEGLAVPTDTQYF. Here the CDR3 DNA reads TGCGCCAGCAGCTTGGAGGGACTAGCGGTACCAACAGATACGCAGTATTTT.

The chain recombines TRBV6-1 with TRBJ1-2, with a tentative D call TRBD1 (6 bases). Trimming pared 5 bases from V and 4 bases from J, leaving 14 bases between. CDR1 and CDR2 (germline): MNHNS, SASEGT. This CDR3 has 14 residues. The CDR3 is CASSRQAAGYGYTF. CDR3 DNA: TGTGCCAGCAGTCGACAGGCCGCCGGCTATGGCTACACCTTC.

The chain joins TRBV11-2 to TRBJ1-4, with 7 bases aligning to TRBD1. V shed 5 bases, J shed 8 bases, and the junction held 11 bases outside the gene matches. CDR1 and CDR2 (germline): SGHAT, FQNNGV. CDR3 length equals 15 residues. In DNA form, the CDR3 reads TGTGCCAGCAGCCCCCTGACAGGGACGTGGGAAAAACTGTTTTTT. Its translation is CASSPLTGTWEKLFF.

The genes are TRBV5-1 and TRBJ1-1, with D unclear. Looked up from germline, CDR1 is SGHRS and CDR2 is YFSETQ. V was cut by 1 base and J by 5 bases, with 12 bases left in between. The CDR3 runs 14 residues. CDR3 in DNA: TGCGCCAGCAGCTTGCTGCGGGCAAAAACTGAAGCTTTCTTT. Amino acid sequence: CASSLLRAKTEAFF. The full variable domain, rest sourced from reference TRBV5-1 and TRBJ1-1, is KAGVTQTPRYLIKTRGQQVTLSCSPISGHRSVSWYQQTPGQGLQFLFEYFSETQRNKGNFPGRFSGRQFSNSRSEMNVSTLELGDSALYLCASSLLRAKTEAFFGQGTRLTVV.

The chain carries TRBV5-1 and TRBJ2-2; 9 positions match TRBD2. Germline CDR1 is SGHRS and CDR2 is YFSETQ. The V gene end was trimmed by 3 bases and the J gene end by 0 bases; junction bases not matched to a gene: 3. There are 16 residues in the CDR3. CDR3 DNA: TGCGCCAGCAGCTATTCTAGCGGGACGAACACCGGGGAGCTGTTTTTT. This translates into CASSYSSGTNTGELFF.

This chain links TRBV10-3 with TRBJ2-3; TRBD2 agrees at 13 bases. Germline assignment: CDR1 ENHRY and CDR2 SYGVKD. The CDR3 consists of 14 residues. Trimming cost V 5 bases and J 8 bases; bases outside gene matches: 4. The CDR3: CAISSGLAGATQYF. CDR3 DNA: TGTGCCATCAGTTCCGGACTAGCGGGAGCTACGCAGTATTTT.

This clonotype was seen a handful of times. The V call is TRBV20-1, the J call TRBJ2-7; D call uncertain. Trimming took off 5 bases at V and 3 bases at J, with 8 bases between the two ends. The CDR3 totals 11 residues. The germline CDR1 and CDR2 sequences are DFQATT and SNEGSKA (reference sequence). The CDR3: CSAVDGYEQYF. CDR3 nucleotides: TGCAGTGCTGTAGACGGCTACGAGCAGTACTTC.

In this sample, this clonotype turned up a few times. The chain combines TRBV13 with TRBJ1-6; D is uncertain. Germline lookup yields CDR1 PRHDT and CDR2 FYEKMQ (reference sequence). This CDR3 is 14 amino acids long. V dropped 3 bases and J dropped 4 bases, with 7 bases sitting between them. As DNA, the CDR3 is TGTGCCAGCAGCTTCCGGGTTTATAATTCACCCCTCCACTTT. Its protein product is CASSFRVYNSPLHF. The variable domain in full, with the rest retrieved from reference TRBV13 and TRBJ1-6, is AAGVIQSPRHLIKEKRETATLKCYPIPRHDTVYWYQQGPGQDPQFLISFYEKMQSDKGSIPDRFSAQQFSDYHSELNMSSLELGDSALYFCASSFRVYNSPLHFGNGTRLTVT.

The V call is TRBV5-1, the J call TRBJ2-3; TRBD2 might be the D (6 bases). Trimming took 0 bases from V and 3 from J, leaving 8 bases between them. This CDR3 comprises 14 residues. Germline V CDR1 and CDR2: SGHRS, YFSETQ. Written as DNA, the CDR3 is TGCGCCAGCAGCTTGGTAGCGGAGACAGATACGCAGTATTTT. It yields the protein CASSLVAETDTQYF. The whole variable domain, filled in from reference TRBV5-1 and TRBJ2-3, reads KAGVTQTPRYLIKTRGQQVTLSCSPISGHRSVSWYQQTPGQGLQFLFEYFSETQRNKGNFPGRFSGRQFSNSRSEMNVSTLELGDSALYLCASSLVAETDTQYFGPGTRLTVL.

V and J are TRBV4-2 and TRBJ2-1, with TRBD1 identical over 7 bases. CDR1 is LGHNA, CDR2 YNFKEQ, per germline. Trimming at V came to 1 base and at J to 4 bases, leaving 4 bases not matched to a gene. The CDR3 is 15 residues long. The DNA for the CDR3 is TGTGCCAGCAGCCAAGTCGGGACAGTATACAATGAGCAGTTCTTC. This gives the protein CASSQVGTVYNEQFF.

The gene calls are TRBV21-1 and TRBJ2-1; the DNA was not compared with TRBD2, the D call given in the table. TRBV21-1 represents a pseudogene. The CDR3 consists of 13 residues. In DNA form, the CDR3 reads TGTGCCAGCCTAGCGGGAGGTTGCAATGAGCAGTTCTTC. Protein product: CASLAGGCNEQFF.

In this sample, this clonotype turned up a few times. The chain joins TRBV5-1 to TRBJ2-1; 9 nucleotides match TRBD1. Germline CDR1 is SGHRS and CDR2 is YFSETQ. V dropped 0 bases and J dropped 5; count of bases not matched to a gene: 0. The CDR3 has 14 residues. The CDR3 loop is CASSLGDRDNEQFF. The CDR3 coding sequence is TGCGCCAGCAGCTTGGGGGACAGGGACAATGAGCAGTTCTTC. The whole variable domain, remainder taken from reference TRBV5-1 and TRBJ2-1, is KAGVTQTPRYLIKTRGQQVTLSCSPISGHRSVSWYQQTPGQGLQFLFEYFSETQRNKGNFPGRFSGRQFSNSRSEMNVSTLELGDSALYLCASSLGDRDNEQFFGPGTRLTVL.

This clonotype was observed a few times. The genes are TRBV20-1 and TRBJ2-7; the match to TRBD2 covers 13 bases. Germline CDR1 and CDR2: DFQATT and SNEGSKA (reference sequence). The CDR3 is 14 residues long. Losses at the gene ends were 5 bases for V and 3 bases for J; bases not matched to a gene: 4. CDR3 DNA sequence: TGCAGTGCTCGGACTAGCGGGAGAATCTACGAGCAGTACTTC. Its protein product is CSARTSGRIYEQYF.

This chain's CDR3 is CASSTWTGGSYEQYF. Here the CDR3 DNA reads TGTGCCAGCTCAACATGGACAGGGGGCTCCTACGAGCAGTACTTC. The chain carries TRBV18 and TRBJ2-7; TRBD1 aligns across 10 bases. J lost 0 bases, V lost 5 bases, and 4 bases had no gene match. The CDR3 totals 15 residues. The germline V gene has CDR1 KGHSH and CDR2 LQKENI.